Ten or more counts support the clone carrying this TCR beta chain. RNA transcripts were the template for amplifying TCR beta CDR3 regions. With the HTBI primer set, the TCR CDR3 went through a first round of RT-PCR. TCRdb used MiXCR to reprocess the multiplex PCR reads, holding one entry per CDR3 protein. The profile shows about 250,000 distinct CDR3 sequences, roughly a quarter of them singletons. The data were taken from a study of T cells in Graves' hyperthyroidism and ophthalmopathy. Trimming stripped 1 base from V and 5 bases from J, with 8 bases between. The CDR3 has 13 amino acids. Used for diagnoses were clinical symptoms, serum thyroxine and TRAb, thyroid ultrasound and orbital computed tomography. Roughly 9.1 ml of fresh peripheral blood supplied the PBMCs.

The TCR comes from a woman aged 40 to 49 with Graves' ophthalmopathy. The chain combines TRBV12-3 or TRBV12-4 with TRBJ1-2, with no clear D. Material: blood. The CDR3 DNA follows: TGTGCCAGCAGTTTAGGGCAGCAATATGGCTACACCTTC. Residues: CASSLGQQYGYTF.